This T cell receptor (beta chain) was identified during a study of shared clonotypes between healthy human individuals (dated by TCRdb to about 2020). In the study overall: The cohort included three men and two women between 18 and 49 years of age. For each donor, three plates each were used for CD4 naive and CD4 memory, two plates were used for CD8 naive, and one plate was used for CD8 memory. The study deeply sequenced blood TCR repertoires of about five healthy adults to estimate repertoire size and the extent of clonotype sharing between individuals. Libraries were prepared and TCR repertoires were sequenced by different laboratories using diverse techniques, in order to increase sequencing depth and limit assay-specific biases. Each donor's leukapheresis produced roughly between roughly 0.85 and 10 billion PBMCs.

For the CD8 naive samples, CD45RO-negative cells were positively selected for CCR7, yielding a CD45RA+CCR7+ population from which TemRA cells were excluded. The donors were healthy, HIV-negative adults who had no recently reported acute infections or vaccinations. Only Caucasian adults living in Nashville, Tennessee, USA were represented among the donors. Blood was collected by leukapheresis, and PBMCs were isolated by Ficoll-Histopaque density gradient centrifugation and then cryopreserved in liquid nitrogen vapor phase. Analytical flow cytometry was used to check the purity and quantity of each magnetically sorted T cell population. From each sorted fraction, genomic DNA was isolated and quantified by UV absorbance on a Nanodrop 2000c. Results and caveats for the whole study, not just this receptor: Rarefaction of sorted-subset datasets indicated incomplete sequencing despite the large sequencing depth. Naive subsets generally had larger estimated clonotype richness than memory subsets. Sampling was limited to blood, and TCR repertoires in tissue likely differ from TCR repertoires in blood. Pairwise subsampling led to the expectation that sequencing depth would affect the degree of clonotype sharing among donors. Roughly 5.2% of naive CD4, around 3.5% of naive CD8, 2.3% of memory CD4, and 0.4% of memory CD8 clonotypes were shared across four donors. The small number of donors limited the genetic and exposure-history diversity represented. Compared with non-shared clonotypes, the clonotypes found in all four sorted-subset donors had higher generation probabilities.

The germline V gene (reference sequence) provides CDR1 MNHEY and CDR2 SMNVEV. V was cut back by 3 bases and J by 2 bases, leaving a gap of 11 bases between them. The CDR3 contains 14 residues, cysteine and phenylalanine counted. Here the CDR3 DNA is all that survives: 42 bases in frame from base 1. Notes on this clone: The target of this receptor is not known. No base quality values were provided; no much bigger clone lies one nucleotide off.

TCR CDR3 regions were amplified from genomic DNA by multiplex PCR using the deep immunoSEQ assay. Extracted genomic DNA from each cell subset was distributed evenly across all wells of several immunoSEQ 96-well plates, and each plate was treated as a replicate. For sorted subsets, approximately 210 ng genomic DNA, equal to 30,000 to 35,000 T cell genomes, was loaded into each replicate PCR. Purified libraries were quantified with a Qubit 3.0 fluorometer, sized on a Bioanalyzer 2100, and re-quantified with the KAPA Library Quantification kit. Each immunoSEQ 96-well plate was sequenced on its own single-read 150-cycle Illumina NextSeq 550 flow cell. For the original study's pipeline: Because the immunoSEQ output included only junctional sequences and no quality scores, the filtering could not be the same as the filtering used for full-length reads. Sequences were annotated with PyIR, a Python wrapper for IgBLAST v1.9, using IMGT germline references to assign V/J genes and CDR3. Reads with weak V/J assignments (E-value above 1e-6), missing CDR3, stop codons, out-of-frame junctions, or ambiguous translated residues were removed. A V3J clonotype was defined by an identical inferred V gene, J gene, and CDR3 amino acid sequence. Percentage overlap between repertoires was computed as shared unique clonotypes divided by the size of the smaller repertoire. Repertoire richness was assessed with RTK rarefaction, the Chao1 estimator, and Recon v2.1 estimates of unobserved clonotypes. For all TCRbeta clonotypes obtained by the gDNA method from four donors, generation probabilities were computed with OLGA. The table was pulled from immuneACCESS by TCRdb, which kept in-frame rearrangements only. Such tables lose some clones; where checked, under half of the loss comes from unresolved V genes, and the rest has no known cause. V, J and clone size are those of that table, while D and trimming were read from the DNA. The sample table lists about 800,000 clones, approximately 97% of them with a count of one. The ten biggest clones cover less than 0.25% of the sample.

The source is a man aged 25-45 years in good health. The sample taken for sequencing was naive CD8+ T cells sorted from blood. Taken with the paper, the label for cell subset or site translates to: CD45RA+CCR7+. The V and J genes are TRBV27 and TRBJ2-7; the best D guess is TRBD1, with 5 bases matching. The CDR3 sequence is CASSLQGRPYEQYF. The nucleotides read TGTGCCAGCAGTTTGCAGGGTAGGCCCTACGAGCAGTACTTC.